The text below deals with one T cell receptor (beta chain). Use of 60 Vbeta and 13 Jbeta primers characterized the PCR. Sequencing was performed with immunoSEQ multiplex PCR; in TCRdb, only in-frame clones are kept and a portion is missing. Its table lists 150,000 to 200,000 clones. This entry is derived from a study of cytomegalovirus exposure and HLA in healthy donors. Study overall: Unique TCRs numbering 75 million to 95 million, obtained from HLA-typed donors, made up an early data release. Most donors, approximately 82% of a few hundred genotyped, fell in the Caucasian-associated ancestry cluster.

Participants comprised healthy donors of bone marrow. Germline V gene lookup returns CDR1 SGHRS and CDR2 YFSETQ. The CDR3 has 17 amino acids. V lost 3 bases to trimming and J lost 0 bases; unmatched junction nucleotides: 6. The origin of this receptor is a boy younger than 18 in good health and CMV-seronegative. The chain couples TRBV5-1 to TRBJ1-6; 7 nucleotides line up with TRBD1. The sample was PBMCs. In DNA form, the CDR3 reads TGCGCCAGCAGCTCCGGACAGGCTGGCTCCTATAATTCACCCCTCCACTTT. Amino acid sequence: CASSSGQAGSYNSPLHF.